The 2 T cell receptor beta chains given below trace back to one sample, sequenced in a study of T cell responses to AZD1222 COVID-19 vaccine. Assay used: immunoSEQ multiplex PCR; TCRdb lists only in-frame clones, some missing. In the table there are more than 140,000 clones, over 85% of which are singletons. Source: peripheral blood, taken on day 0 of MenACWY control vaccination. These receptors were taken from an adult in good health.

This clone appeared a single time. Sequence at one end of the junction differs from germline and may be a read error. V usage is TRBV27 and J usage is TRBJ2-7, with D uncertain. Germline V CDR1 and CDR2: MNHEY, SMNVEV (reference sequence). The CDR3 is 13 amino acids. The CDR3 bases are TGTGCCAGCAGTCTATCACCCTCCTACGAGCAGTACTTC. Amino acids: CASSLSPSYEQYF.

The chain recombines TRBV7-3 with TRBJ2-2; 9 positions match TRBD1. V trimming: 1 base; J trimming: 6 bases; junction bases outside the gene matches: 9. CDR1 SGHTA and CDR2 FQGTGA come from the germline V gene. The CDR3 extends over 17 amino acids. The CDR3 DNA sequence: TGTGCCAGCAGCTTAAATGACTTAAGGACAGGGGCCGGGGAGCTGTTTTTT. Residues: CASSLNDLRTGAGELFF.